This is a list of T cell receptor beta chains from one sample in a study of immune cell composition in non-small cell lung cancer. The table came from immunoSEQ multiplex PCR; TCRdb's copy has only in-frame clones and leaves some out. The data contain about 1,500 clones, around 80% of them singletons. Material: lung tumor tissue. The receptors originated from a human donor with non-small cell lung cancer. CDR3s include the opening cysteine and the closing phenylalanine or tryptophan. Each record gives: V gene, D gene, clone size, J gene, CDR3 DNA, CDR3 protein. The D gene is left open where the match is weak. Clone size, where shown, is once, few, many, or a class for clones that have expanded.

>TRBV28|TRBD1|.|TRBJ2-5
TGTGCCAGCAGTGGACTCCCGGGACAGGGCGGAGAGACCCAGTACTTC
CASSGLPGQGGETQYF
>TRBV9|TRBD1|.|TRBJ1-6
TGTGCCAGCAGCACCGGGACAGGGGGCCTCAGTTCCTATAATTCACCCCTCCACTTT
CASSTGTGGLSSYNSPLHF
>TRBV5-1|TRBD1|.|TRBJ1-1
TGCGCCAGCAGCTTGGACAGGGGCCCTGAAGCTTTCTTT
CASSLDRGPEAFF
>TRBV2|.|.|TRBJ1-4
TGTGCCAGCAGTGAAAGGGGTATCGACAATGAAAAACTGTTTTTT
CASSERGIDNEKLFF
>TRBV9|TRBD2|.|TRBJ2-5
TGTGCCAGCAGCGTGACCGGGGGGGTAGAGACCCAGTACTTC
CASSVTGGVETQYF
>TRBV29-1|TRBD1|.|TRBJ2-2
TGCAGCGTTGGGACAGGGGTCACCGGGGAGCTGTTTTTT
CSVGTGVTGELFF
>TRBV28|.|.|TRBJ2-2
TGTGCCAGCAGCTCGGGACAGAACACCGGGGAGCTGTTTTTT
CASSSGQNTGELFF
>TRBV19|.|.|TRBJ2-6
TGTGCCAGTAGTCCCAGGGGAGCTGGGGCCAACGTCCTGACTTTC
CASSPRGAGANVLTF
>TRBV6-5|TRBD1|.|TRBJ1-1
TGTGCCAGCAGCAGGGGGTTCTCGAACACTGAAGCTTTCTTT
CASSRGFSNTEAFF
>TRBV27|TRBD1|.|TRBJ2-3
TGTGCCAGCAGTTTTGGTCCGACAGGGGCCCCCAACACAGATACGCAGTATTTT
CASSFGPTGAPNTDTQYF
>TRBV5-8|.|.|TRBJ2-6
TGTGCCAGCTATAGCGTCTCTGGGGCCAACGTCCTGACTTTC
CASYSVSGANVLTF
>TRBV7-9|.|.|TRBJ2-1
TGTGCCAGCAGCCCTAATACGGGGGTACTGGGTGAGCAGTTCTTC
CASSPNTGVLGEQFF
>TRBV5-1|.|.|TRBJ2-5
TGCGCCAGCAGACGCTCGACAGCCCAAGAGACCCAGTACTTC
CASRRSTAQETQYF
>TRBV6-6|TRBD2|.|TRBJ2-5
TGTGCCAGCAGTTATCCCAGCGGGGGGGCAGAGACCCAGTACTTC
CASSYPSGGAETQYF
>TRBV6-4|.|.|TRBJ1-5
TGTGCCAGCAGTGACTCATCAGGGGTTCCAAGTCAGCCCCAGCATTTT
CASSDSSGVPSQPQHF
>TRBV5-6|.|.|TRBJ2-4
TGTGCCAGCAGCTCGAGCGGGTTACAGTACTTC
CASSSSGLQYF
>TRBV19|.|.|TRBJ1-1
TGTGCCAGTAGTATTCATTTTTTTGAGGGGAACACTGAAGCTTTCTTT
CASSIHFFEGNTEAFF
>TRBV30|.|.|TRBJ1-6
TGTGCCTGGAGTGGGCAACTTCGAGGTTCACCCCTCCACTTT
CAWSGQLRGSPLHF
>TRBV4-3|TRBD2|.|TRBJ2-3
TGCGCCAGCAGCCAGCTCCTGCTAGCGGGGGGCCCTTTGACAGATACGCAGTATTTT
CASSQLLLAGGPLTDTQYF
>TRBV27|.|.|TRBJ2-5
TGTGCCAGCAGGAGGATGAGCGGAGTACAAGAGACCCAGTACTTC
CASRRMSGVQETQYF
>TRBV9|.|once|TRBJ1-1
TGTGCCAGCAGCGTAGTATCAGGCCCCACTGAAGCTTTCTTT
CASSVVSGPTEAFF
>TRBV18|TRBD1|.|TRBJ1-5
TGTGCCAGCTCTCGAACAGGGGGCGAGAGTCAGCCCCAGCATTTT
CASSRTGGESQPQHF
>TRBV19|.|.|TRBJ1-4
TGTGCCAGTAGTATAGTCACCGGTGAAAAACTGTTTTTT
CASSIVTGEKLFF
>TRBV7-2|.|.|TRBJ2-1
TGTGCCAGCAGCTTCCAGGTTTACAATGAGCAGTTCTTC
CASSFQVYNEQFF